The entry below describes one T cell receptor beta chain. Its antigen is unknown. The data belong to a study of cytomegalovirus exposure and HLA in healthy donors. Whole-study findings and limits: Reports described diagnosis of cytomegalovirus status by the classifier as highly specific and sensitive. Later on, an analysis tied some 17,000 TCR beta sequences to HLA alleles at 0.05 false discovery rate.

Germline V gene data show CDR1 as SGHAT and CDR2 as FQNNGV. This CDR3 is built from 16 residues. J lost 4 bases, V lost 2 bases, and 4 bases had no gene match. PCR used 60 Vbeta primers and 13 Jbeta primers. TCRdb's copy holds only in-frame clones and misses some; the assay was immunoSEQ multiplex PCR. Found here are about 200,000 clones, 55% to 75% of them singletons; the top ten hold around 2.6%. The sample comprised PBMCs. The chain has TRBV11-2 and TRBJ2-6; 8 nucleotides align to TRBD1. This clonotype originated in a man aged 40-55 years in good health and CMV-seropositive. The CDR3 DNA reads as TGTGCCAGCAGCTTACAGGGGGCGGGCGGGGCCAACGTCCTGACTTTC. Translated: CASSLQGAGGANVLTF.